Presented here are 17 T cell receptor beta chains from one specimen sequenced in a study of blood T cell repertoires in COVID-19. Sequencing was performed with immunoSEQ multiplex PCR; in TCRdb, only in-frame clones are kept and a portion is missing. The sample records around 140,000 clones, 55% to 75% being singletons. The sequencing input was peripheral blood. The receptors here all came from an older woman with acute or convalescent COVID-19.

Here the CDR3 reads CASSPTGQGGVYNEQFF. CDR3 DNA: TGTGCCAGCAGCCCAACCGGACAGGGGGGCGTCTACAATGAGCAGTTCTTC. The chain combines TRBV7-6 with TRBJ2-1; 10 positions agree with TRBD1. This CDR3 has 17 residues. V lost 5 bases to trimming and J lost 3 bases; unmatched junction nucleotides: 10. Germline CDR1 reads SGHVS; CDR2 reads FNYEAQ.

This clone was seen once. J is TRBJ1-6 and V is TRBV5-1; D is possibly TRBD1 (5 bases). Per the germline V gene, CDR1 is SGHRS and CDR2 is YFSETQ. The V end was cut by 0 bases, the J end by 6 bases, with 13 bases between. The CDR3 is made up of 16 amino acids. The CDR3 sequence: CASSLEGWGGNSPLHF. The CDR3 coding sequence is TGCGCCAGCAGCTTGGAGGGATGGGGGGGTAATTCACCCCTCCACTTT.

Only one count was recorded for this clone. The chain combines TRBV5-1 with TRBJ2-3; possible D gene TRBD2, 7 bases. Per germline, CDR1 SGHRS and CDR2 YFSETQ. This CDR3 has 16 residues. V dropped 4 bases and J dropped 3 bases, with 18 bases sitting between them. The CDR3 DNA follows: TGCGCCAGCAGCCCACCTAAAGGGGGGGGGACAGATACGCAGTATTTT. The encoded protein is CASSPPKGGGTDTQYF.

This clone was picked up a small number of times. The chain recombines TRBV18 with TRBJ1-4; possibly TRBD1 for D (6 bases). V dropped 6 bases and J dropped 8 bases, with 16 bases sitting between them. Germline loops: CDR1 KGHSH, CDR2 LQKENI. This CDR3 spans 14 amino acids. CDR3 sequence (DNA): TGTGCCAGCTCCGGCGGGCAGGGGAGAGAAAAACTGTTTTTT. Translating gives CASSGGQGREKLFF.

This clone was detected once. V and J are TRBV11-2 and TRBJ2-3, with 9 nucleotides matching TRBD1. The V and J ends lost 3 bases and 5 bases, in that order; junction bases with no gene match: 6. The CDR3 loop spans 15 amino acids. Germline V CDR1 and CDR2: SGHAT, FQNNGV. This chain's CDR3 is CASSFRDRVGDTQYF. The CDR3 region has the DNA TGTGCCAGCAGCTTCCGGGACAGGGTTGGAGATACGCAGTATTTT.

The genes are TRBV7-2 and TRBJ1-1; D may be TRBD1 (5 bases). The germline V gene encodes CDR1 SGHTA and CDR2 FQGNSA. V was pared by 1 base and J by 5 bases, with 11 bases between. This CDR3 is 14 amino acids long. The CDR3 loop reads CASSLVGLSTEAFF. Written as DNA, the CDR3 is TGTGCCAGCAGCTTAGTGGGGCTGTCGACTGAAGCTTTCTTT.

V is TRBV6-1 and J is TRBJ2-5, with 7 bases that match TRBD2. CDR3 size: 14 residues. Germline CDR1 and CDR2: MNHNS and SASEGT. The V and J ends lost 3 bases and 4 bases, in that order; junction bases with no gene match: 5. CDR3 protein: CASSEGRGLETQYF. In nucleotides, the CDR3 is TGTGCCAGCAGTGAGGGGCGGGGGTTAGAGACCCAGTACTTC.

The table lists this clone with a few counts. The chain recombines TRBV7-9 with TRBJ1-5; D might be TRBD1 (5 bases). The CDR3 is 10 residues long. Germline CDR1 SEHNR, CDR2 FQNEAQ (reference sequence). The CDR3 region has the DNA TGTGCGAAAAGGGGTCAGCCCCAGCATTTT. Translation: CAKRGQPQHF.

J is TRBJ2-5 and V is TRBV12-3 or TRBV12-4, with TRBD2 as a possible D gene (6 bases). V lost 7 bases and J 5 bases, leaving 14 bases between the germline ends. The CDR3 has 13 amino acids. In DNA, the CDR3 is TGTGCCAGCACCTATAGCGGAGGGGAGACCCAGTACTTC. It encodes CASTYSGGETQYF.

The DNA of the CDR3 is TGTGCCAGCAGTTTGAGGGATTGGGGCACTGAAGCTTTCTTT. Protein product: CASSLRDWGTEAFF. The chain uses TRBV27 and TRBJ1-1; D is ambiguous. The CDR3 is made up of 14 amino acids. The germline V and J ends were trimmed by 3 bases and 4 bases, with 12 bases remaining between them. The germline V gene encodes CDR1 MNHEY and CDR2 SMNVEV (reference sequence).

This sequence joins TRBV10-3 and TRBJ2-1, with D perhaps matching TRBD1 (6 bases). This CDR3 contains 18 residues. With 0 bases removed from V and 2 bases from J, the gap between germline ends came to 17 bases. CDR1 and CDR2 from the germline V gene are ENHRY and SYGVKD. The CDR3 coding sequence is TGTGCCATCAGTGAGTCGTCTACGCCGGGACACACCTACAATGAGCAGTTCTTC. It yields the protein CAISESSTPGHTYNEQFF.

This chain's CDR3 is CASSFNFVPEGFF. CDR3 DNA sequence: TGTGCCAGCAGTTTCAACTTCGTCCCCGAGGGGTTCTTC. J is TRBJ2-1 and V is TRBV28; possible D gene TRBD2, 5 bases. The CDR3 length is 13 residues. V gave up 3 bases and J gave up 15 bases, with 18 bases separating them. Germline assignment: CDR1 MDHEN and CDR2 SYDVKM.

V gene TRBV28 combines with J gene TRBJ1-2; D is unclear. CDR3 length equals 13 residues. From germline, CDR1 is MDHEN and CDR2 SYDVKM. Trimming took 5 bases from V and 1 from J, leaving 8 bases between them. CDR3 in amino acids: CASSLQVNYGYTF. The CDR3 DNA reads as TGTGCCAGCAGTCTCCAGGTTAACTATGGCTACACCTTC.

The chain uses TRBV5-4 and TRBJ1-2, with unresolved D. V shed 0 bases and J shed 1 base, with 7 bases lying between them. CDR1 SGHNT and CDR2 YYREEE come from the germline V gene (reference sequence). The CDR3 runs 14 residues. DNA for the CDR3: TGTGCCAGCAGCTTGGGATCAGATAACTATGGCTACACCTTC. Encoded protein: CASSLGSDNYGYTF.

V gene TRBV11-1 combines with J gene TRBJ2-1; maybe TRBD1 (5 bases). Trimming shortened V by 4 bases and J by 0 bases, and 10 bases separated the two germline ends. This CDR3 contains 15 residues. CDR1 and CDR2 (germline): SGHAT, FQDESV (reference sequence). The CDR3 reads CASSSRQYSYNEQFF. CDR3 coding DNA: TGTGCCAGCAGCTCCAGACAGTACTCCTACAATGAGCAGTTCTTC.

The chain combines TRBV7-6 with TRBJ1-6; 10 bases agree with TRBD1. Germline CDR1 and CDR2: SGHVS and FNYEAQ. Trimming removed 1 base from V and 3 bases from J; junction bases left unmatched: 9. CDR3 length equals 19 residues. CDR3 bases: TGTGCCAGCAGCTTAGAGTCCCCGACAGGGGGCTACTATAATTCACCCCTCCACTTT. Its protein is CASSLESPTGGYYNSPLHF.

The chain is built from TRBV9 and TRBJ1-1; 10 positions match TRBD1. This CDR3 has 15 residues. Germline loops: CDR1 SGDLS, CDR2 YYNGEE. V trimming: 3 bases; J trimming: 7 bases; junction bases outside the gene matches: 9. CDR3 in amino acids: CASSGQTGGVSEAFF. The CDR3 DNA reads TGTGCCAGCAGCGGCCAGACAGGGGGCGTGAGTGAAGCTTTCTTT.